The clone carrying this TCR beta chain was detected many times. Mismatch with germline at one junction end may stem from a read error. TCRdb reprocessed the RT-PCR reads with MiXCR, giving one entry per CDR3 protein. The sample includes about 500,000 distinct CDR3 sequences, roughly 13% of them seen just once. The data are from a study of response to subunit inactivated influenza vaccine. The CDR3 runs to 11 residues. Germline CDR1 and CDR2: SQVTM and ANQGSEA. The TCR was taken from a man in his fifties or sixties who received an inactivated influenza vaccine. The chain carries TRBV29-1 and TRBJ2-7, with D perhaps matching TRBD2 (5 bases). The sample consisted of PBMCs from blood, taken about 40 days after vaccination. The chain's CDR3 is CSVVVEARVFF. CDR3 DNA sequence: TGCAGCGTTGTTGTAGAGGCGCGGGTATTCTTC.